This T cell receptor beta chain was sequenced during a study of CD8+ T cells in alopecia areata. The CDR3 has 11 residues. Germline V lookup: CDR1 SEHNR, CDR2 FQNEAQ (reference sequence). Trimming cost V 5 bases and J 12 bases, with 13 bases left between them. The sequencing template was cDNA reverse transcribed from extracted RNA. Some clones are missing from TCRdb's copy, which holds only in-frame ones; the method was immunoSEQ multiplex PCR. Of under 250,000 clones listed, more than 50% are singletons. The researchers isolated CD4+ and CD8+ T cells from PBMCs by sorting. Concerning this clone itself: Its antigen is as yet unknown.

Overall study results and limits: TCRs were shared less clearly across patients than in mice, possibly for HLA-related reasons. Clonality was higher in lesional than normal scalp, especially in alopecia totalis/universalis.

This rearrangement joins TRBV7-9 to TRBJ2-5, with a tentative D call TRBD1 (6 bases). Sequencing input: CD8+ T cells sorted from blood. The receptor was derived from a human donor in good health. CDR3: CASSETGPEYF. The CDR3 region has the DNA TGTGCCAGCAGCGAGACAGGTCCCGAGTACTTC.